Listed below are T cell receptor beta chains from one sample, sequenced in a study of prognosis after radiotherapy for stage I lung cancer. One entry per CDR3 protein results from TCRdb running MiXCR on the multiplex PCR reads. This sample has 27,000 or so distinct CDR3 sequences, with about 41% found just once. The source was PBMCs, collected before or after stereotactic body radiation therapy (not recorded which). Receptors originate from a donor at least 50 years old with non-small cell lung cancer. Both conserved end residues are part of each CDR3. Fields, in order: D gene, V gene, J gene, clone size, CDR3 protein, CDR3 DNA. A D gene is named only where the DNA matches it firmly. The size entry is marked missing in some rows and otherwise reads once, few, many or a size class.

.	TRBV2	TRBJ2-7	.	CASSASGLLSCEQYF	TGTGCCAGCAGTGCTTCTGGACTACTATCCTGCGAGCAGTACTTC
.	TRBV20-1	TRBJ2-7	.	CSATSLAWGPGDEQYF	TGCAGTGCCACCTCACTAGCTTGGGGGCCTGGGGACGAGCAGTACTTC
TRBD1	TRBV30	TRBJ2-7	many	CAWSNDRGAYEQYF	TGTGCCTGGAGCAACGACAGGGGTGCCTACGAGCAGTACTTC
TRBD2	TRBV6-2/TRBV6-3	TRBJ2-3	once	CASSVASGGFTYTQYF	TGTGCCAGCAGTGTAGCTAGCGGTGGGTTCACATATACGCAGTATTTT
.	TRBV7-7	TRBJ2-4	.	CASSFHRHPAKNIQYF	TGTGCTAGCAGCTTTCACCGACACCCAGCCAAAAACATTCAGTACTTC
.	TRBV2	TRBJ2-7	few	CASRPGDELEQYF	TGTGCCAGCCGCCCGGGAGATGAGCTCGAGCAGTACTTC
TRBD1	TRBV3-1	TRBJ1-1	many	CASSHGTGEAFF	TGTGCCAGCAGCCATGGGACAGGTGAAGCTTTCTTT
.	TRBV3-1	TRBJ1-1	many	CASSPEKRSGTEAFF	TGTGCCAGCAGCCCCGAGAAAAGGTCGGGGACTGAAGCTTTCTTT
.	TRBV5-1	TRBJ2-3	.	CASSLVPTDTQYF	TGCGCCAGCAGCTTGGTTCCCACAGATACGCAGTATTTT
.	TRBV30	TRBJ2-5	many	CAWGATIGETQYF	TGTGCCTGGGGGGCCACTATTGGAGAGACCCAGTACTTC
.	TRBV5-1	TRBJ1-5	many	CASSLDGNLNQPQHF	TGCGCCAGCAGCTTGGACGGAAACCTTAATCAGCCCCAGCATTTT
TRBD1	TRBV5-5	TRBJ1-5	many	CASSPGQGARKGQPQHF	TGTGCCAGCAGCCCGGGACAGGGGGCTAGAAAGGGTCAGCCCCAGCATTTT
.	TRBV27	TRBJ2-7	medium-sized	CASWGDSSYEQYF	TGTGCCAGCTGGGGGGATAGCTCCTACGAGCAGTACTTC
.	TRBV12-3/TRBV12-4	TRBJ2-1	few	CASSLGQFGPYNEQFF	TGTGCCAGCAGTCTAGGACAGTTTGGGCCCTACAATGAGCAGTTCTTC
.	TRBV28	TRBJ1-2	many	CASSAHRDGYTF	TGTGCCAGCAGCGCCCACAGAGATGGCTACACCTTC
.	TRBV6-2/TRBV6-3	TRBJ2-4	many	CASGEPGLLVSAKNIQYF	TGTGCCAGCGGGGAACCGGGACTCCTGGTATCGGCCAAAAACATTCAGTACTTC
TRBD2	TRBV7-9	TRBJ2-7	many	CASSFSGARLEQYF	TGTGCCAGCAGCTTTAGCGGGGCTCGACTCGAGCAGTACTTC
TRBD2	TRBV7-2	TRBJ2-2	.	CASSLPRDLLADTGELFF	TGTGCCAGCAGCTTACCTAGGGACCTACTAGCGGACACCGGGGAGCTGTTTTTT
TRBD2	TRBV7-3	TRBJ2-7	.	CASSSAGGFTYEQYF	TGTGCCAGCAGTTCCGCGGGGGGGTTTACCTACGAGCAGTACTTC
.	TRBV10-3	TRBJ2-7	.	CAISESGQWAYEQYF	TGTGCCATCAGTGAGTCTGGACAGTGGGCATACGAGCAGTACTTC
.	TRBV5-4	TRBJ1-6	many	CASSSLNSPLHF	TGTGCCAGCAGCTCTTTAAATTCACCCCTCCACTTT
.	TRBV14	TRBJ1-1	many	CASSQQHHGGTEAFF	TGTGCCAGCAGCCAACAGCATCATGGGGGGACTGAAGCTTTCTTT
TRBD1	TRBV20-1	TRBJ1-5	medium-sized	CSAGTGATLSNQPQHF	TGCAGTGCCGGGACAGGGGCGACCCTAAGCAATCAGCCCCAGCATTTT
.	TRBV28	TRBJ1-2	many	CASSAPLVGYTF	TGTGCCAGCAGTGCCCCCCTTGTCGGCTACACCTTC